This T cell receptor (beta chain) was identified in a study of OX40 agonist ivuxolimab in advanced cancers. Whole-study context: At doses from 0.01 to 10 mg/kg, patients were given intravenous ivuxolimab every 2 weeks. Study-level points and caveats: Nonresponders included some who also had low normalized T-cell clonal expansion. Specificity for antigen went undetermined in the expanded peripheral T cells.

This clone was seen a few times. The antigen is not known. Other DNA sequences in the same sample also yield this CDR3. Generated by immunoSEQ multiplex PCR, the TCRdb table keeps only in-frame clones and is missing some. This table holds fewer than 6,500 clones, 55% to 75% found once. V dropped 0 bases and J dropped 3; count of bases not matched to a gene: 1. The V gene's germline CDR1 is GTSNPN and CDR2 SVGIG (reference sequence). The CDR3 runs 13 residues. V gene TRBV30 combines with J gene TRBJ1-1; 7 bases are a match to TRBD1. The receptor comes from an adult with an advanced solid tumor such as melanoma, head and neck, liver or kidney cancer. The material sequenced was CD4+ or CD8+ T cells sorted from blood, taken in a trial of the OX40 agonist ivuxolimab. The CDR3: CAWSVTGDTEAFF. The CDR3 DNA follows: TGTGCCTGGAGTGTTACAGGGGACACTGAAGCTTTCTTT.